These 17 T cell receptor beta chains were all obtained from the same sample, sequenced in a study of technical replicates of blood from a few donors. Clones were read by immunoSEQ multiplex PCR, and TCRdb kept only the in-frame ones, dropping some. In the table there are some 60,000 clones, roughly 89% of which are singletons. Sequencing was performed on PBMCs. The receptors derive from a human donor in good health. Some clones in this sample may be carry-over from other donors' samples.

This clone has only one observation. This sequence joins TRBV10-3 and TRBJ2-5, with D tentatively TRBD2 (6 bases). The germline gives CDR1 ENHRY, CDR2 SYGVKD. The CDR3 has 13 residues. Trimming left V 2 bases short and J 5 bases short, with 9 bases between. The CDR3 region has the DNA TGTGCCATCAGTGAGGGCGGGAAGGAGACCCAGTACTTC. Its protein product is CAISEGGKETQYF.

The CDR3 bases are TGTGCCAGCAGCCAAGATGTAGGGGCCCAATCCCCCTCTCAGTACTTC. Encoded protein: CASSQDVGAQSPSQYF. The chain couples TRBV4-2 to TRBJ2-4; weak D call: TRBD1 (5 bases). The ends were cut back, 0 bases at V and 12 bases at J, with 21 bases in the middle. Germline CDR1 reads LGHNA; CDR2 reads YNFKEQ. The CDR3 contains 16 residues.

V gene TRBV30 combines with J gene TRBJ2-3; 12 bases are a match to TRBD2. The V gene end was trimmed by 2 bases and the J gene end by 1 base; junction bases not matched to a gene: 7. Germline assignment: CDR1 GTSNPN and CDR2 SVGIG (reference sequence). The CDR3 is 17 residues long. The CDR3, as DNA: TGTGCCTGGAGTCTAGCGGGAGGGATTGGCGGCACAGATACGCAGTATTTT. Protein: CAWSLAGGIGGTDTQYF.

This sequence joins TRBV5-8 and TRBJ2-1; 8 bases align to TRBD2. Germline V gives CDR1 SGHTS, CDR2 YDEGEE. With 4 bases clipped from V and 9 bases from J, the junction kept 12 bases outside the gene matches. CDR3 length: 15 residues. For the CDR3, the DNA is TGTGCCAGCAGCCCCCGCGGACTAGCTAGGCGTGAGCAGTTCTTC. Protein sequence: CASSPRGLARREQFF.

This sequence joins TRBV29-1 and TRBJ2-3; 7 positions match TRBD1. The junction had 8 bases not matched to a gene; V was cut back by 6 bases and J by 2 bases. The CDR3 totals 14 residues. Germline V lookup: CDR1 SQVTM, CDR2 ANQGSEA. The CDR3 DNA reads TGCAGCGTGGTGAACAGGGGCGTCACAGATACGCAGTATTTT. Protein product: CSVVNRGVTDTQYF.

CDR3 region: CASTGTGPNQPQHF. The CDR3 bases are TGTGCCAGCACCGGGACAGGACCTAATCAGCCCCAGCATTTT. This chain connects TRBV6-1 to TRBJ1-5, with 8 nucleotides matching TRBD1. This CDR3 has 14 residues. V was pared by 7 bases and J by 4 bases, with 6 bases of the junction left unmatched. Germline values: CDR1 MNHNS, CDR2 SASEGT.

For the CDR3, the DNA is TGCGCCAGCAGTGAGAGGGGCGTGGCGGAGACAGATACGCAGTATTTT. It specifies CASSERGVAETDTQYF. This rearrangement joins TRBV10-2 to TRBJ2-3, with TRBD1 as a possible D gene (5 bases). The CDR3 sequence is 16 residues long. V lost 2 bases and J lost 3, with 15 bases in between. Germline CDR1 and CDR2: WSHSY and SAAADI.

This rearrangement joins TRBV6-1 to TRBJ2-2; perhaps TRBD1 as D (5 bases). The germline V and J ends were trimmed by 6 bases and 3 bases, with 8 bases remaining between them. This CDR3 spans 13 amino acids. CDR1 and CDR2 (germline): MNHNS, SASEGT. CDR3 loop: CASSRADTGELFF. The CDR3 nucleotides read TGTGCCAGCAGCAGGGCCGACACCGGGGAGCTGTTTTTT.

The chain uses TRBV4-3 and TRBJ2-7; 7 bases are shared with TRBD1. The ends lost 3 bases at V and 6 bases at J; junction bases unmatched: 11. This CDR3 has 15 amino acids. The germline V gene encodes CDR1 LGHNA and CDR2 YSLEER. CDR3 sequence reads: CASSQDPGQPSEQYF. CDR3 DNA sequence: TGCGCCAGCAGCCAGGATCCGGGACAGCCTTCCGAGCAGTACTTC.

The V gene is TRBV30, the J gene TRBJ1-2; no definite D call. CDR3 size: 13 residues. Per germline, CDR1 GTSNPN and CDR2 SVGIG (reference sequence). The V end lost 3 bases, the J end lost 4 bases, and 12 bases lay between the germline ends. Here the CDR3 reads CAWRAGSSYGYTF. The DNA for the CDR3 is TGTGCCTGGAGAGCCGGGAGCAGCTATGGCTACACCTTC.

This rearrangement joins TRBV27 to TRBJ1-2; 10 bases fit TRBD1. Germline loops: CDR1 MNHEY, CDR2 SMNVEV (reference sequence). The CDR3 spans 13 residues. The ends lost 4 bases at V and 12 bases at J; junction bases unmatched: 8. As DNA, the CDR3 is TGTGCCAGCAGTTGGGACGGGACAGGGGAACACACCTTC. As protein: CASSWDGTGEHTF.

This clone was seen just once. The CDR3 region is CASSQDRTVGSYEQYF. The DNA of the CDR3 is TGCGCCAGCAGCCAAGATCGGACAGTTGGCTCCTACGAGCAGTACTTC. The chain employs TRBV4-3 and TRBJ2-7; D may be TRBD1 (6 bases). V lost 0 bases and J lost 0, with 12 bases in between. The CDR3 is 16 amino acids. Germline V lookup: CDR1 LGHNA, CDR2 YSLEER.

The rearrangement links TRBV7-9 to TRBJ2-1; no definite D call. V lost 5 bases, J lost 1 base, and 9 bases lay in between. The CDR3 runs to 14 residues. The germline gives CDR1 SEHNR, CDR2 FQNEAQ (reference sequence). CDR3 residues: CASSHPRSYNEQFF. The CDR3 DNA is TGTGCCAGCAGCCACCCGAGGTCCTACAATGAGCAGTTCTTC.

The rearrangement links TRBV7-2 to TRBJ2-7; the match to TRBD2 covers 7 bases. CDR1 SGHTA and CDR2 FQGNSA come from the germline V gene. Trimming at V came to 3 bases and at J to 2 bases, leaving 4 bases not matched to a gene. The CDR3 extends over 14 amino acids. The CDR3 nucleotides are TGTGCCAGCAGCTTCGCTAGCGGACCCTACGAGCAGTACTTC. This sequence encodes CASSFASGPYEQYF.

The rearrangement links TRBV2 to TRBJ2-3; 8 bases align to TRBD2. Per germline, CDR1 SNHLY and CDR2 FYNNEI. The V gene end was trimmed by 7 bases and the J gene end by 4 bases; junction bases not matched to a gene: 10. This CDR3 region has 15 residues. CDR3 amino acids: CASILTSAAPDTQYF. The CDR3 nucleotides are TGTGCCAGCATTCTGACTAGCGCTGCTCCAGATACGCAGTATTTT.

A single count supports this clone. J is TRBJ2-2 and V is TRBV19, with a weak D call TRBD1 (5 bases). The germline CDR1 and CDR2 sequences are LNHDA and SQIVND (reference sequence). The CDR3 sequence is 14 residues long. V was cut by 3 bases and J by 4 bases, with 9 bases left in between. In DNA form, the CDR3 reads TGTGCCAGTAGTATCGGGCAGGGCACCGGGGAGCTGTTTTTT. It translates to CASSIGQGTGELFF.

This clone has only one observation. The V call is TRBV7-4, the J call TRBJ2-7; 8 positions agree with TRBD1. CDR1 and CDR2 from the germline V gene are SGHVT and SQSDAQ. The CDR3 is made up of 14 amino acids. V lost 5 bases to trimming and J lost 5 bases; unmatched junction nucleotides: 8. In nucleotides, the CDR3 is TGTGCCAGCAGCGCTCCAGGGGGCAAACACGAGCAGTACTTC. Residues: CASSAPGGKHEQYF.